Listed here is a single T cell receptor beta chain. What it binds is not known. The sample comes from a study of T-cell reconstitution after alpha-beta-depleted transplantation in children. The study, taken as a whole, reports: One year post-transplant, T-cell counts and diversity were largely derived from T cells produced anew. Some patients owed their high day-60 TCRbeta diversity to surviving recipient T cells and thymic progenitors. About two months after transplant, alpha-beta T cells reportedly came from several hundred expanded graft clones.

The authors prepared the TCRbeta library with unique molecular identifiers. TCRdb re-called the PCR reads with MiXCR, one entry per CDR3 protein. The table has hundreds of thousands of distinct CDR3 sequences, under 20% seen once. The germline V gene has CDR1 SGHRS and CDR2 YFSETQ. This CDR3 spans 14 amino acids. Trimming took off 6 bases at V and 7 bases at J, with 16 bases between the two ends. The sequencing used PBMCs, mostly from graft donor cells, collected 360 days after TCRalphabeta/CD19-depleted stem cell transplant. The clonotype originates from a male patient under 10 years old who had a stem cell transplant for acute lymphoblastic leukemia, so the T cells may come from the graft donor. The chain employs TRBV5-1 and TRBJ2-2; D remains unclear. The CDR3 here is CASNRVSGNGELFF. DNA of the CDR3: TGCGCCAGCAACCGCGTCAGTGGGAACGGGGAGCTGTTTTTT. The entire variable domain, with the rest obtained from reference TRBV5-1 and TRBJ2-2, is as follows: KAGVTQTPRYLIKTRGQQVTLSCSPISGHRSVSWYQQTPGQGLQFLFEYFSETQRNKGNFPGRFSGRQFSNSRSEMNVSTLELGDSALYLCASNRVSGNGELFFGEGSRLTVL.